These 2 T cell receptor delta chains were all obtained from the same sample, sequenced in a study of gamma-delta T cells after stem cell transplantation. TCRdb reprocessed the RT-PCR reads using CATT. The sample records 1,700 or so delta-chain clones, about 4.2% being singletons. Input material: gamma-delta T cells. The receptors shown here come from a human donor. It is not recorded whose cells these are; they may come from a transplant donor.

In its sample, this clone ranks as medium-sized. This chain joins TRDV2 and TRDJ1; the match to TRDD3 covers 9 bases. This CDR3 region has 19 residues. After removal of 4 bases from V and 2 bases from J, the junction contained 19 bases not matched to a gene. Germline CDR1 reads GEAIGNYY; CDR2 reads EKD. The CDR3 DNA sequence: TGTGCCTGTGAAAGATTGGGTACTGGGGGACTCCTGAGGACCGATAAACTCATCTTT. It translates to CACERLGTGGLLRTDKLIF.

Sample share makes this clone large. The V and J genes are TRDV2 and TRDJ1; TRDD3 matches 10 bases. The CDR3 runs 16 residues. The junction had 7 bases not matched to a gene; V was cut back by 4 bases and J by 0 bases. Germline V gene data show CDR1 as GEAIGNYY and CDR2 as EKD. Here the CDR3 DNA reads TGTGCCTGTGATACACTGGGGGATTTGGACACCGATAAACTCATCTTT. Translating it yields CACDTLGDLDTDKLIF.